This is a list of T cell receptor beta chains from one sample in a study of beta chain features in type 1 diabetes. TCRdb keeps only in-frame clones here, not all; method: immunoSEQ multiplex PCR. The repertoire has roughly 300,000 clones, approximately 8.2% of them found once; the top ten carry more than 0.4%. Sequencing was done on a sample of central memory CD4+ T cells from blood. The source of these receptors is a woman aged 18-30 years in good health. Each CDR3 is given with its conserved first and last residue. Rows may omit the clone size; those that give it use once, few, many or a size class.

clone_size	v_call	j_call	cdr3_aa
few	TRBV7-2	TRBJ1-4	CASSPSNEKLFF
NA	TRBV5-1	TRBJ1-2	CASSFAGTGGYGYTF
NA	TRBV10-2	TRBJ2-7	CASSEGIYEQYF
NA	TRBV2	TRBJ2-5	CASSEIGRRQETQYF
few	TRBV28	TRBJ2-1	CASRPLGEQFF
NA	TRBV5-4	TRBJ2-7	CASSLAGSGSYEQYF
few	TRBV7-2	TRBJ2-5	CASSGEGGTQYF
few	TRBV11-2	TRBJ2-2	CASSNARQGRENTGELFF
NA	TRBV11-2	TRBJ2-1	CASSISASGRGGEQFF
few	TRBV6-5	TRBJ2-5	CASSAGLQETQYF
NA	TRBV11-2	TRBJ1-6	CASSFNTNSPLHF
NA	TRBV27	TRBJ2-1	CASSLTSAVYNEQFF
NA	TRBV28	TRBJ1-5	CASTLDGQGGQPQHF
few	TRBV4-2	TRBJ2-2	CASSLAGSGELFF